One sample yielded the 3 T cell receptor beta chains listed below, sequenced in a study of T-cell memory formation after mild COVID-19. TCRdb recomputed calls from the 5' RACE reads with MiXCR, one row per CDR3 protein. This table holds about 150,000 distinct CDR3 sequences, approximately 13% found once. Sequences were obtained from PBMCs or a T cell subset sorted from them (not recorded which). Receptor source: a man aged 18 to 35 who had mild COVID-19 (a few samples of this study predate the infection). Cell type and time point are not known.

The chain links TRBV4-3 to TRBJ1-3; D is undetermined. CDR1 LGHNA and CDR2 YSLEER come from the germline V gene. The V end was cut by 0 bases, the J end by 4 bases, with 13 bases between. The CDR3 is 16 residues long. In DNA form, the CDR3 reads TGCGCCAGCAGCCAAGAGGGCGGGGTAGCGGGAAACACCATATATTTT. Protein: CASSQEGGVAGNTIYF.

The chain is built from TRBV5-5 and TRBJ2-7; D perhaps matches TRBD1 (6 bases). CDR1 is SGHKS and CDR2 is YYEKEE in the germline V gene (reference sequence). The CDR3 covers 13 residues. Deletions cut 1 base from V and 3 bases from J, with 8 bases between. The CDR3 DNA is TGTGCCAGCAGCTTGACAGGGTACTACGAGCAGTACTTC. As protein: CASSLTGYYEQYF.

This clonotype has at least ten counts. The chain recombines TRBV7-2 with TRBJ2-5; 12 nucleotides agree with TRBD2. Germline-derived CDR1 and CDR2 are SGHTA and FQGNSA. CDR3 length: 15 amino acids. The V gene end was trimmed by 2 bases and the J gene end by 5 bases; junction bases not matched to a gene: 3. The CDR3 coding sequence is TGTGCCAGCAGCTTACTAGCGGGGGGGTCGGAGACCCAGTACTTC. Its protein product is CASSLLAGGSETQYF.